These T cell receptor beta chains were read from a single sample in a study of T cell changes during pregnancy in multiple sclerosis. TCRdb keeps only in-frame clones here, not all; method: immunoSEQ multiplex PCR. The data show 55,000 to 65,000 clones, approximately 93% seen once. The sample here was peripheral blood, taken after pregnancy. The source of these receptors is a female donor with multiple sclerosis, enrolled in a pregnancy study. The CDR3 runs from the conserved cysteine through the conserved F or W. Each record gives: V gene, D gene, J gene, CDR3 protein, CDR3 DNA. A D gene is named only where the DNA matches it firmly.

V gene: TRBV7-6; D gene: TRBD2; J gene: TRBJ2-5; CDR3 protein: CASSLGLGGETQYF; CDR3 DNA: TGTGCCAGCAGCCTGGGACTAGGAGGGGAGACCCAGTACTTC
V gene: TRBV28; D gene: TRBD1; J gene: TRBJ1-5; CDR3 protein: CASIPGQGAQPQHF; CDR3 DNA: TGTGCCAGCATCCCGGGACAGGGGGCCCAGCCCCAGCATTTT
V gene: TRBV6-1; D gene: TRBD1; J gene: TRBJ1-2; CDR3 protein: CATTRTGGGGYTF; CDR3 DNA: TGTGCCACCACGAGGACAGGTGGGGGGGGCTACACCTTC
V gene: TRBV5-5; D gene: .; J gene: TRBJ1-1; CDR3 protein: CASSLDRATEAFF; CDR3 DNA: TGTGCCAGCAGCTTGGATCGTGCGACTGAAGCTTTCTTT
V gene: TRBV5-1; D gene: .; J gene: TRBJ2-6; CDR3 protein: CASSLAGSGANVLTF; CDR3 DNA: TGCGCCAGCAGCTTGGCGGGATCTGGGGCCAACGTCCTGACTTTC
V gene: TRBV6-1; D gene: .; J gene: TRBJ1-2; CDR3 protein: CASSEDPDRANYGYTF; CDR3 DNA: TGTGCCAGCAGTGAAGACCCCGACAGAGCTAACTATGGCTACACCTTC
V gene: TRBV6-6; D gene: TRBD1; J gene: TRBJ2-7; CDR3 protein: CASLGQDSYEQYF; CDR3 DNA: TGTGCCAGCCTCGGACAGGATTCCTACGAGCAGTACTTC
V gene: TRBV27; D gene: TRBD2; J gene: TRBJ2-5; CDR3 protein: CASSLRTSGSQETQYF; CDR3 DNA: TGTGCCAGCAGTCTCCGGACTAGCGGGTCCCAAGAGACCCAGTACTTC
V gene: TRBV10-3; D gene: TRBD1; J gene: TRBJ1-2; CDR3 protein: CAISPADRGQNYGYTF; CDR3 DNA: TGTGCCATCAGTCCTGCCGACAGGGGGCAGAACTATGGCTACACCTTC
V gene: TRBV6-5; D gene: .; J gene: TRBJ2-5; CDR3 protein: CASSYGRPGGQTQYF; CDR3 DNA: TGTGCCAGCAGTTACGGGAGGCCCGGAGGTCAGACCCAGTACTTC
V gene: TRBV11-3; D gene: .; J gene: TRBJ2-3; CDR3 protein: CASSSRQVDTQYF; CDR3 DNA: TGTGCCAGCAGCTCGCGACAGGTGGATACGCAGTATTTT
V gene: TRBV11-1; D gene: .; J gene: TRBJ2-7; CDR3 protein: CASPPRYEQYF; CDR3 DNA: TGTGCCAGCCCACCGAGGTACGAGCAGTACTTC